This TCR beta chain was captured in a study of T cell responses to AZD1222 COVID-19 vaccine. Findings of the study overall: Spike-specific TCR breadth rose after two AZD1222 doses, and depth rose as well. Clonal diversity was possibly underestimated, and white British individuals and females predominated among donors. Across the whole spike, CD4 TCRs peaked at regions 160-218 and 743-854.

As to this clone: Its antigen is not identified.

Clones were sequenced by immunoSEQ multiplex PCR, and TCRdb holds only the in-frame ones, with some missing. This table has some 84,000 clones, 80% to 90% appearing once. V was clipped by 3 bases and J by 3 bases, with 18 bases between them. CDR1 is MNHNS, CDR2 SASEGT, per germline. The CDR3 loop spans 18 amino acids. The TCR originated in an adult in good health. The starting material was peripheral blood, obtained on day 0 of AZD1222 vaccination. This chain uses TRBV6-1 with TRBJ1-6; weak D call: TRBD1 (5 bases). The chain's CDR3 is CASSDQGRQRLYNSPLHF. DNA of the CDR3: TGTGCCAGCAGTGACCAGGGAAGGCAGCGCCTCTATAATTCACCCCTCCACTTT.